This T cell receptor beta chain is drawn from a study of blood T cells in healthy people across ages. The second PCR ran about 7 to 12 cycles with a sample-barcoded 5' primer and J-beta primers. TCRdb independently ran MiXCR on the 5' RACE reads; one entry per CDR3 protein. This repertoire shows about 640,000 distinct CDR3 sequences, roughly 50% found once; its top ten account for approximately 40%. CDR3 length: 15 residues. Trimming left V 7 bases short and J 3 bases short, with 18 bases between. Germline CDR1 MDHEN, CDR2 SYDVKM. With respect to this clonotype: Its antigen is not identified.

Isolated PBMCs totaled at least 6.5 million in each sample. General study results and limits: While age rose, TCR beta diversity per million T cells dropped in a roughly linear way. With donor CMV status unknown, expanded clonotype changes were possibly confounded. Because sorting was not performed, PBMCs prevented conclusive naive versus antigen-experienced comparison.

The clonotype was recovered from a man aged 60 to 69 in good health. The J gene is TRBJ1-2, the V gene TRBV28; D is perhaps TRBD1 (5 bases). Sequenced: blood. CDR3 sequence reads: CASTDGGGSHYGYTF. The CDR3 nucleotides read TGTGCCAGCACGGATGGGGGGGGGTCTCACTATGGCTACACCTTC.